This record looks at one T cell receptor (beta chain) sequence and its context. Its antigen is as yet unknown. These data originate in a study of shared clonotypes between healthy human individuals. Study background: The study used three CD4 naive, three CD4 memory, two CD8 naive and one CD8 memory plate per donor. Study outcomes and limitations: Non-shared clonotypes displayed generation probabilities falling below those of clonotypes present in all four donors.

CDR3 length: 14 amino acids. Germline values: CDR1 SGHKS, CDR2 YYEKEE (reference sequence). V trimming: 0 bases; J trimming: 3 bases; junction bases outside the gene matches: 2. The assay was run at deep level. The data were produced by immunoSEQ multiplex PCR, yet TCRdb's version contains in-frame clones alone and is incomplete. The data show hundreds of thousands of clones, with nearly 97% seen just once and around 0.11% held by the top ten. CD45RO-negative cells were positively selected for CCR7, leaving out terminally differentiated effector memory CD45RA+ cells. There were no recent acute infections or vaccinations among the donors, who were healthy HIV-negative adults.

This clonotype was sampled from a young woman in good health. The chain has TRBV5-5 and TRBJ1-2; TRBD1 agrees at 7 bases. Sequences were obtained from naive CD8+ T cells sorted from blood. The CDR3 loop is CASSLGGTDYGYTF. The CDR3 DNA reads as TGTGCCAGCAGCTTGGGAGGGACAGACTATGGCTACACCTTC. The variable domain in full, with the rest retrieved from reference TRBV5-5 and TRBJ1-2, is DAGVTQSPTHLIKTRGQQVTLRCSPISGHKSVSWYQQVLGQGPQFIFQYYEKEERGRGNFPDRFSARQFPNYSSELNVNALLLGDSALYLCASSLGGTDYGYTFGSGTRLTVV.